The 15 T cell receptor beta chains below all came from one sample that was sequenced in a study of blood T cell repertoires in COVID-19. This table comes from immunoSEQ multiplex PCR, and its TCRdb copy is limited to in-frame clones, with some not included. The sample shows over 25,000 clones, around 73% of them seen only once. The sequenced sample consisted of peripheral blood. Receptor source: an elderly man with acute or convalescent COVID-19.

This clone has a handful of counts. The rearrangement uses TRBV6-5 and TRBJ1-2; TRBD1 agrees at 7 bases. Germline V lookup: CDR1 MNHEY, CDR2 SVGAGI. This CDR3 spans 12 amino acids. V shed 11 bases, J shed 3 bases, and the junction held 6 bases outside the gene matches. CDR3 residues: CAASGTDYGYTF. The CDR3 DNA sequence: TGTGCCGCTTCCGGGACAGACTATGGCTACACCTTC.

In DNA form, the CDR3 reads TGTGCCAGCAGCTGGACTAGCGGGGGAGAGACCCAGTACTTC. Translation: CASSWTSGGETQYF. The chain recombines TRBV6-5 with TRBJ2-5; TRBD2 agrees at 13 bases. With V trimmed by 6 bases and J by 4 bases, 2 bases remained unmatched. The CDR3 has 14 residues. Germline assignment: CDR1 MNHEY and CDR2 SVGAGI.

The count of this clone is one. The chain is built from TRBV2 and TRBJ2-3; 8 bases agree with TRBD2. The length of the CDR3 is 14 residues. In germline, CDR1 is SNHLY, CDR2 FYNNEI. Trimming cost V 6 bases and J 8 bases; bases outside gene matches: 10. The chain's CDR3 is CASRAGTSHGTQYF. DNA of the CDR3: TGTGCCAGCAGGGCCGGGACTAGTCACGGTACGCAGTATTTT. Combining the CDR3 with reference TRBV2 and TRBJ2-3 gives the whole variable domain EPEVTQTPSHQVTQMGQEVILRCVPISNHLYFYWYRQILGQKVEFLVSFYNNEISEKSEIFDDQFSVERPDGSNFTLKIRSTKLEDSAMYFCASRAGTSHGTQYFGPGTRLTVL.

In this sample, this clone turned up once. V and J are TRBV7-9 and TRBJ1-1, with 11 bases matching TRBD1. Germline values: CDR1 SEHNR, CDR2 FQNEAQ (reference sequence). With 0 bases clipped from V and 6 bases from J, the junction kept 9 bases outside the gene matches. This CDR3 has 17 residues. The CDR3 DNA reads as TGTGCCAGCAGCTTAGCGCGACGGGACAGGGGGAGGGCTGAAGCTTTCTTT. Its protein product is CASSLARRDRGRAEAFF.

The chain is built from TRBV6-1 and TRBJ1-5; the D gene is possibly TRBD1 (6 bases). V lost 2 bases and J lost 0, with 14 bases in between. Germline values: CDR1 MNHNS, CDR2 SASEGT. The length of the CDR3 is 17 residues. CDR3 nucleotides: TGTGCCAGCAGTGAAAAAACGGGGGGCTATAGCAATCAGCCCCAGCATTTT. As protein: CASSEKTGGYSNQPQHF.

The CDR3 loop reads CASSLGGGSYEQYF. In DNA, the CDR3 is TGCGCCAGCAGCTTGGGCGGGGGAAGCTACGAGCAGTACTTC. The rearrangement joins TRBV5-1 to TRBJ2-7; 7 nucleotides agree with TRBD2. Looked up from germline, CDR1 is SGHRS and CDR2 is YFSETQ. The CDR3 sequence is 14 residues long. After removal of 0 bases from V and 3 bases from J, the junction contained 3 bases not matched to a gene.

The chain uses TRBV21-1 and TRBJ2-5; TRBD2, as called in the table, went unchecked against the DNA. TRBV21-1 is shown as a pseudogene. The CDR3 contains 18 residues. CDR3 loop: CASSKSSGGALGKETQYF. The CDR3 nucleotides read TGTGCCAGCAGCAAATCTAGCGGGGGGGCCCTGGGGAAAGAGACCCAGTACTTC.

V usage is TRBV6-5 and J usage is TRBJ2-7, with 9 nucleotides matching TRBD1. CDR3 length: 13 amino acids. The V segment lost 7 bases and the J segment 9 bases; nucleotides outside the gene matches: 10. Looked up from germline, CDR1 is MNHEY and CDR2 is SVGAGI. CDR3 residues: CASTSGQGRVQYF. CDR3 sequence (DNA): TGTGCCAGCACCTCCGGACAGGGGAGAGTGCAGTACTTC.

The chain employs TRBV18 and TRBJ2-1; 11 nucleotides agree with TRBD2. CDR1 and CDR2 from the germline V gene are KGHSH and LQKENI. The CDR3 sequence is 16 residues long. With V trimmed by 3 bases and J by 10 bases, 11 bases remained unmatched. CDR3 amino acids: CASSPALAGGRGEQFF. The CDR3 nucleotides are TGTGCCAGCTCACCTGCGCTAGCGGGGGGCCGAGGGGAGCAGTTCTTC.

This chain's CDR3 is CASSSGEETQYF. The DNA for the CDR3 is TGTGCCAGCAGCTCGGGGGAGGAGACCCAGTACTTC. The genes are TRBV6-2 or TRBV6-3 and TRBJ2-5, with a weak D call TRBD2 (6 bases). Germline loops: CDR1 MNHEY, CDR2 SVGEGT. Trimming cost V 6 bases and J 5 bases, with 10 bases left between them. The CDR3 is made up of 12 amino acids.

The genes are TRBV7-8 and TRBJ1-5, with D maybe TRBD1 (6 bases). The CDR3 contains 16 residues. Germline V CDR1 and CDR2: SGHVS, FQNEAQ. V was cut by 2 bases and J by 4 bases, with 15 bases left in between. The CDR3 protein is CASSLRADRTNQPQHF. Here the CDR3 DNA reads TGTGCCAGCAGCTTACGGGCGGACAGAACTAATCAGCCCCAGCATTTT.

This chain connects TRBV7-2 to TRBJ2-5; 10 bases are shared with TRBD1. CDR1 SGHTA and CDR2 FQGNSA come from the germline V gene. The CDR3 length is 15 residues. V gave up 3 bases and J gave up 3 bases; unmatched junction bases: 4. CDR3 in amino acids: CASSLVTGGEETQYF. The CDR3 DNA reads TGTGCCAGCAGCTTGGTGACAGGGGGCGAAGAGACCCAGTACTTC.

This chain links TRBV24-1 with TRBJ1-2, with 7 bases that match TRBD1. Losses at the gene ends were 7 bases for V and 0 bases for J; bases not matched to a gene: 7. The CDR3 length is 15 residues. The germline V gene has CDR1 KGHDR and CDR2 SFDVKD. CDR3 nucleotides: TGTGCCACCAGGGGGACAGATCCCCCTAACTATGGCTACACCTTC. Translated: CATRGTDPPNYGYTF.

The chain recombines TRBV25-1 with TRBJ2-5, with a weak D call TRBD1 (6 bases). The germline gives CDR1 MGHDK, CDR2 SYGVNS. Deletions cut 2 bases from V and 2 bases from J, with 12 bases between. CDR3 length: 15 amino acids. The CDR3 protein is CASSEHQGSQETQYF. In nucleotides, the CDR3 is TGTGCCAGCAGTGAACATCAGGGGTCTCAAGAGACCCAGTACTTC.

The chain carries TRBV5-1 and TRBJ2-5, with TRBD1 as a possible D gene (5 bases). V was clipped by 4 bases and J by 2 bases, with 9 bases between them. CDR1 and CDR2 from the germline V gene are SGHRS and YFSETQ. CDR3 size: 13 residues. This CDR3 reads CASSPDTQETQYF. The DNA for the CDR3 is TGCGCCAGCAGCCCGGACACGCAAGAGACCCAGTACTTC.